This TCR beta chain emerged from a study of shared clonotypes between healthy human individuals (dated by TCRdb to the early 2020s). Regarding the research as a whole: A few men and a couple of women, aged 18 to 49 years, made up the cohort. Libraries were prepared and TCR repertoires were sequenced by different laboratories using diverse techniques, in order to increase sequencing depth and limit assay-specific biases. Per donor, leukapheresis produced somewhere between about 0.9 and 9.5 billion PBMCs. To estimate repertoire size and how much clonotypes are shared between individuals, the study performed deep sequencing of blood TCR repertoires from five healthy adults. Per donor, three plates each were used for CD4 naive and CD4 memory, two for CD8 naive, and one for CD8 memory. Overall study outcomes, separate from this receptor: Sampling was limited to blood, and TCR repertoires in tissue likely differ from TCR repertoires in blood. Incomplete sequencing was indicated by rarefaction of sorted-subset datasets, despite the large sequencing depth. Naive subsets generally had larger estimated clonotype richness than memory subsets. Compared with non-shared clonotypes, clonotypes shared by all four sorted-subset donors had higher generation probabilities. About 5% of naive CD4, around 3.6% of naive CD8, 2.3% of memory CD4, and 0.4% of memory CD8 clonotypes were shared across four donors. Because the study included only a small number of donors, the genetic and exposure-history diversity represented was limited. Pairwise subsampling led to the expectation that sequencing depth would affect the degree of clonotype sharing among donors.

Details on this clone: What this receptor recognizes is not known. No base qualities exist here, and no much larger clone lies one base off it.

TCR CDR3 regions were amplified from genomic DNA by multiplex PCR using the deep immunoSEQ assay. Genomic DNA extracted from each cell subset was distributed evenly over all wells of several immunoSEQ 96-well plates, and each plate served as one replicate. Each replicate PCR for sorted subsets received around 200 ng genomic DNA, equal to tens of thousands of T cell genomes. Purified libraries were measured with a Qubit 3.0 fluorometer, size-checked on a Bioanalyzer 2100, and measured again with the KAPA Library Quantification kit. A separate single-read 150-cycle Illumina NextSeq 550 flow cell was used to sequence each immunoSEQ 96-well plate. The published analysis was carried out like this. Because only junctional sequences without quality scores were contained in the immunoSEQ output, filtering matching that applied to full-length reads could not be performed. Sequences were annotated with PyIR, a Python wrapper for IgBLAST v1.9, using IMGT germline references to assign V/J genes and CDR3. Reads were filtered out if the reads had weak V/J assignments (E-value above 1e-6), no CDR3, stop codons, out-of-frame junctions, or ambiguous translated residues. V3J clonotypes were defined as sequences sharing an identical inferred V gene, J gene, and CDR3 amino acid sequence. Percentage overlap between repertoires was calculated by dividing the number of shared unique clonotypes by the size of the smaller repertoire. Richness of each repertoire was evaluated using RTK rarefaction, the Chao1 estimator, and Recon v2.1 estimates of unobserved clonotypes. For all TCRbeta clonotypes obtained by the gDNA method from four donors, generation probabilities were computed with OLGA. This immuneACCESS table, as held by TCRdb, lists in-frame sequences with V and J called but not all clones. Of the missing ones, under half trace to an unresolved V gene in checked studies; the others have no known cause. D and trimming come from the DNA, and the V and J calls and clone size come from that table. The sample yields some 2.1 million clones; just under 95% were counted once. More than 1.5% of the sample belongs to the ten largest clones.

CDR1 and CDR2 are read off the germline V gene (reference sequence) as SEHNR and FQNEAQ. From cysteine to phenylalanine, the CDR3 is 15 amino acids long. This entry keeps only the CDR3 DNA: 45 bases, framed from base 1. For this chain, trimming is 3 bases at the V end and 4 bases at the J end, and the number of junction bases without a gene match is 7. CD8 naive samples consisted of CD45RO-negative cells that were positively selected for CCR7, yielding a CD45RA+CCR7+ population without TemRA cells. Donors were healthy HIV-negative adults with no recently reported acute infections or vaccinations. Every donor was a Caucasian adult living in Nashville, Tennessee, USA. Blood was collected by leukapheresis, and PBMCs were isolated by Ficoll-Histopaque density gradient centrifugation and then cryopreserved in liquid nitrogen vapor phase. Purity and quantity of every magnetically sorted T cell population were checked by analytical flow cytometry. Each sorted fraction had its genomic DNA isolated and then quantified by UV absorbance on a Nanodrop 2000c.

The specimen was naive CD8+ T cells from PBMCs. The cell subset or site label corresponds to: CD45RA+CCR7+. This receptor was identified in a young man in good health. Some clones in this sample may be carry-over from other donors' samples. This chain joins TRBV7-9 to TRBJ2-7, with 9 bases in between that match TRBD2. CDR3 sequence: CASSLGASGIYEQYF. The DNA sequence is as follows: TGTGCCAGCAGCTTGGGGGCTAGCGGGATATACGAGCAGTACTTC.